The 23 T cell receptor beta chains below all came from one sample that was sequenced in a study of cytomegalovirus exposure and HLA in healthy donors. Use of 60 Vbeta and 13 Jbeta primers characterized the PCR. Sequencing used immunoSEQ multiplex PCR; TCRdb keeps in-frame clones, though not all of them. The table shows 150,000 to 200,000 clones, with around 83% occurring only once. Sequencing was performed on PBMCs. The receptors shown here come from a man between 45 and 60 years old in good health and CMV-seropositive.

The V gene is TRBV7-9, the J gene TRBJ2-3; 9 nucleotides line up with TRBD2. Germline CDR1 and CDR2: SEHNR and FQNEAQ (reference sequence). The CDR3 spans 17 residues. With V trimmed by 3 bases and J by 2 bases, 9 bases remained unmatched. The CDR3 sequence: CASSFGPAGGTTDTQYF. CDR3 sequence (DNA): TGTGCCAGCAGCTTTGGGCCAGCGGGGGGCACCACAGATACGCAGTATTTT.

The chain is built from TRBV15 and TRBJ1-5; D is possibly TRBD1 (5 bases). The CDR3 has 16 residues. Germline CDR1 is LNHNV and CDR2 is YYDKDF (reference sequence). V was pared by 1 base and J by 7 bases, with 17 bases between. The CDR3 DNA follows: TGTGCCACCAGCAGAGGTTCTGGCAGGGAGGGACAGCCCCAGCATTTT. Protein product: CATSRGSGREGQPQHF.

This chain connects TRBV7-9 to TRBJ1-6, with a possible D match to TRBD1 (5 bases). This CDR3 has 14 residues. Germline CDR1 is SEHNR and CDR2 is FQNEAQ (reference sequence). The germline V and J ends were trimmed by 5 bases and 12 bases, with 17 bases remaining between them. This CDR3 is CASSVRDWSKPLHF. In nucleotides, the CDR3 is TGTGCCAGCAGCGTCCGGGACTGGTCGAAACCCCTCCACTTT.

The chain combines TRBV18 with TRBJ2-1, with 7 nucleotides matching TRBD1. After removal of 3 bases from V and 4 bases from J, the junction contained 0 bases not matched to a gene. CDR3 length equals 13 residues. The V gene's germline CDR1 is KGHSH and CDR2 LQKENI. The CDR3 protein is CASSPDRYNEQFF. In DNA form, the CDR3 reads TGTGCCAGCTCACCGGACAGGTACAATGAGCAGTTCTTC.

The chain uses TRBV5-1 and TRBJ2-3, with 10 bases identical to TRBD2. V trimming: 4 bases; J trimming: 0 bases; junction bases outside the gene matches: 8. The V gene's germline CDR1 is SGHRS and CDR2 YFSETQ. The CDR3 has 17 residues. CDR3 bases: TGCGCCAGCAGCCAAACCGGGACTAGCGCTAGCACAGATACGCAGTATTTT. It specifies CASSQTGTSASTDTQYF.

The V and J genes are TRBV2 and TRBJ1-5; 10 bases are a match to TRBD1. Germline CDR1 and CDR2: SNHLY and FYNNEI. The CDR3 length is 15 residues. V shed 6 bases and J 3 bases; nucleotides not matched to a gene: 5. CDR3 coding DNA: TGTGCCAGCAGAGCCGGGACAGGGGTCAATCAGCCCCAGCATTTT. It encodes CASRAGTGVNQPQHF.

The table lists this clone with a count of one. The chain joins TRBV30 to TRBJ2-1, with TRBD2 identical over 13 bases. The V gene end was trimmed by 1 base and the J gene end by 4 bases; junction bases not matched to a gene: 4. The CDR3 is 16 amino acids. Germline loops: CDR1 GTSNPN, CDR2 SVGIG (reference sequence). The CDR3 reads CAWSGTSGSWYNEQFF. The CDR3 DNA is TGTGCCTGGAGTGGGACTAGCGGGAGTTGGTACAATGAGCAGTTCTTC.

V and J are TRBV9 and TRBJ1-3; D might be TRBD1 (5 bases). The CDR3 totals 13 residues. Germline assignment: CDR1 SGDLS and CDR2 YYNGEE. Trimming took 5 bases from V and 0 from J, leaving 6 bases between them. CDR3 residues: CASSDSSGNTIYF. The CDR3 DNA is TGTGCCAGCAGTGACAGCTCTGGAAACACCATATATTTT.

The CDR3 DNA reads TGTGCCAGTAGCACCGGGACTGAAGCTAACTATGGCTACACCTTC. Translating gives CASSTGTEANYGYTF. V gene TRBV19 combines with J gene TRBJ1-2; a weak D match, TRBD1 (5 bases). The V and J ends lost 6 bases and 0 bases respectively, with 14 bases between them. CDR1 is LNHDA and CDR2 is SQIVND in the germline V gene (reference sequence). The CDR3 is 15 amino acids.

V and J are TRBV7-9 and TRBJ2-2, with 7 bases identical to TRBD1. The CDR3 spans 19 residues. V shed 2 bases and J 5 bases; nucleotides not matched to a gene: 17. The germline CDR1 and CDR2 sequences are SEHNR and FQNEAQ (reference sequence). Here the CDR3 DNA reads TGTGCCAGCAGCTTACGGACTGCGACAGGGATGATGGAGACCGGGGAGCTGTTTTTT. Its translation is CASSLRTATGMMETGELFF.

The gene calls are TRBV5-1 and TRBJ2-3; tentatively, D is TRBD1 (6 bases). The CDR3 spans 14 residues. The germline V and J ends were trimmed by 0 bases and 1 base, with 6 bases remaining between them. CDR1 SGHRS and CDR2 YFSETQ come from the germline V gene. The CDR3: CASSLDRGTDTQYF. DNA for the CDR3: TGCGCCAGCAGCTTGGACAGGGGCACAGATACGCAGTATTTT.

V is TRBV5-6 and J is TRBJ2-7, with D perhaps TRBD1 (7 bases). Germline CDR1 is SGHDT and CDR2 is YYEEEE. With 5 bases removed from V and 2 bases from J, the gap between germline ends came to 20 bases. The CDR3 is 16 amino acids. CDR3 DNA sequence: TGTGCCAGCAGTGAGTCGGGCGGGACAGACACCTACGAGCAGTACGTC. It is translated as CASSESGGTDTYEQYV.

With respect to this clone: Its ends do not fully match the called genes, so a read error is possible. V gene TRBV7-9 combines with J gene TRBJ1-5; D ambiguous. The CDR3 is made up of 12 amino acids. Per germline, CDR1 SEHNR and CDR2 FQNEAQ (reference sequence). The CDR3 reads CSSSYSNQPQHF. For the CDR3, the DNA is TGTTCCAGCAGTTATAGCAATCAGCCCCAGCATTTT.

The chain recombines TRBV5-1 with TRBJ1-3; perhaps TRBD1 as D (5 bases). The V and J ends lost 1 base and 0 bases respectively, with 8 bases between them. CDR1 is SGHRS, CDR2 YFSETQ, per germline. This CDR3 is built from 15 residues. The CDR3 loop is CASSLRGLSGNTIYF. As DNA, the CDR3 is TGCGCCAGCAGCTTGAGGGGCCTCTCTGGAAACACCATATATTTT.

The chain links TRBV5-1 to TRBJ2-3; 10 bases agree with TRBD2. The length of the CDR3 is 14 residues. Unmatched junction bases numbered 7, after V lost 6 bases and J lost 6 bases. Germline V gene lookup returns CDR1 SGHRS and CDR2 YFSETQ. The CDR3 nucleotides are TGCGCCAGCACCAATAGCGGGAGGCTTGATACGCAGTATTTT. Translating gives CASTNSGRLDTQYF.

V is TRBV2 and J is TRBJ2-1; tentative D call: TRBD2 (5 bases). The CDR3 runs 14 residues. V lost 4 bases and J lost 6, with 13 bases in between. The germline V gene encodes CDR1 SNHLY and CDR2 FYNNEI. CDR3 DNA: TGTGCCAGCAGTGGGACCGGGGTAACCAATGAGCAGTTCTTC. Protein sequence: CASSGTGVTNEQFF.

This chain links TRBV7-2 with TRBJ2-4; D is undetermined. CDR3 size: 14 residues. Germline CDR1 and CDR2: SGHTA and FQGNSA. Trimming shortened V by 3 bases and J by 0 bases, and 6 bases separated the two germline ends. DNA of the CDR3: TGTGCCAGCAGCTTTTTCAAAGCCAAAAACATTCAGTACTTC. Amino acid sequence: CASSFFKAKNIQYF.

V and J are TRBV14 and TRBJ1-1; possibly TRBD1 for D (5 bases). The CDR3 runs to 15 residues. Looked up from germline, CDR1 is SGHDN and CDR2 is FVKESK. Trimming removed 0 bases from V and 0 bases from J, with 8 bases in between. The CDR3 DNA sequence: TGTGCCAGCAGCCAAGATGCAGGGATGAACACTGAAGCTTTCTTT. It translates to CASSQDAGMNTEAFF. The full variable domain, in which reference TRBV14 and TRBJ1-1 provide the parts outside the CDR3, is EAGVTQFPSHSVIEKGQTVTLRCDPISGHDNLYWYRRVMGKEIKFLLHFVKESKQDESGMPNNRFLAERTGGTYSTLKVQPAELEDSGVYFCASSQDAGMNTEAFFGQGTRLTVV.

V is TRBV6-1 and J is TRBJ2-7, with a weak D call TRBD1 (6 bases). CDR3 length equals 13 residues. V was pared by 5 bases and J by 3 bases, with 11 bases between. CDR1 is MNHNS, CDR2 SASEGT, per germline. CDR3 amino acids: CASSPLDSYEQYV. CDR3 DNA: TGTGCCAGCAGTCCTCTGGACAGCTACGAGCAGTACGTC.

The chain couples TRBV7-9 to TRBJ2-6, with TRBD1 matching 8 bases. Looked up from germline, CDR1 is SEHNR and CDR2 is FQNEAQ (reference sequence). The CDR3 runs to 19 residues. V shed 4 bases and J 3 bases; nucleotides not matched to a gene: 14. DNA of the CDR3: TGTGCCAGCAGCTCCCCGATAGACAGGGGAGGCATTGGGGCCAACGTCCTGACTTTC. Its protein product is CASSSPIDRGGIGANVLTF.

V usage is TRBV5-1 and J usage is TRBJ1-1; D may be TRBD1 (5 bases). This CDR3 region has 18 residues. Trimming left V 0 bases short and J 3 bases short, with 21 bases between. The germline V gene has CDR1 SGHRS and CDR2 YFSETQ. The CDR3 sequence: CASSLGPRTSPKDTEAFF. In nucleotides, the CDR3 is TGCGCCAGCAGCTTGGGGCCTCGGACAAGCCCTAAGGACACTGAAGCTTTCTTT.

The rearrangement uses TRBV6-6 and TRBJ1-5, with a weak D call TRBD1 (5 bases). Trimming left V 5 bases short and J 5 bases short, with 10 bases between. The CDR3 has 13 residues. Looked up from germline, CDR1 is MNHNY and CDR2 is SVGAGI (reference sequence). DNA for the CDR3: TGTGCCAGCAGTCCTCGGGGGGATCAGCCCCAGCATTTT. As protein: CASSPRGDQPQHF.

On this clone itself: Other DNA sequences in this specimen translate into the identical CDR3. This sequence joins TRBV9 and TRBJ2-2, with 12 bases identical to TRBD2. The CDR3 is 16 residues long. V gave up 3 bases and J gave up 6 bases; unmatched junction bases: 6. Germline values: CDR1 SGDLS, CDR2 YYNGEE. This chain's CDR3 is CASSASGRAPAGELFF. The CDR3 coding sequence is TGTGCCAGCAGCGCTAGCGGGAGGGCCCCGGCCGGGGAGCTGTTTTTT.